The T cell receptor (beta chain) described here comes from a study of CD8 T cells in Susac syndrome. Trimming shortened V by 7 bases and J by 4 bases, and 19 bases separated the two germline ends. This CDR3 has 15 amino acids. Germline CDR1 LNHDA, CDR2 SQIVND (reference sequence). With random hexamers, about 0.45 to 1 ug RNA was reverse transcribed. TCRdb reprocessed the immunoSEQ multiplex PCR reads via MiXCR and lists one record per CDR3 protein. The sample has approximately 190,000 distinct CDR3 sequences; roughly 92% are singletons. The chain has TRBV19 and TRBJ1-2, with D perhaps TRBD1 (5 bases). This TCR came from a human donor in good health. What was sequenced was CD4+ T cells from PBMCs. The CDR3 is CASTTRGPRGYGYTF. As DNA, the CDR3 is TGTGCCAGTACCACCCGGGGACCACGAGGCTATGGCTACACCTTC. The variable domain in full, completed from reference TRBV19 and TRBJ1-2, reads DGGITQSPKYLFRKEGQNVTLSCEQNLNHDAMYWYRQDPGQGLRLIYYSQIVNDFQKGDIAEGYSVSREKKESFPLTVTSAQKNPTAFYLCASTTRGPRGYGYTFGSGTRLTVV.